This T cell receptor beta chain was obtained from a study of T-cell memory formation after mild COVID-19. General observations from the study: The finding that pre-infection memory included some responding clones suggested that cross-reactive memory joined. The authors left the SARS-CoV-2 specificity of second-wave clones peaking on day 37 unconfirmed.

The table lists this clonotype with a count of one. Its antigen is not identified. V lost 4 bases and J 2 bases, leaving 6 bases between the germline ends. This CDR3 is 13 amino acids long. In germline, CDR1 is KGHDR, CDR2 SFDVKD. The 5'RACE method, run with constant-segment primers, produced TCR alpha and TCR beta cDNA libraries (carrying sample barcodes and UMIs). TCRdb itself ran the 5' RACE reads through MiXCR, one entry per CDR3 protein. The sample has around 320,000 distinct CDR3 sequences, 25% to 30% seen once. This sequence originates from an adult woman who had mild COVID-19 (a few samples of this study predate the infection). Cell type and time point are not known. The sample consisted of PBMCs or a T cell subset sorted from them (not recorded which). The genes are TRBV24-1 and TRBJ2-3, with unresolved D. The CDR3 bases are TGTGCCACCAGTGAAGTCTTCACAGATACGCAGTATTTT. It is translated as CATSEVFTDTQYF.